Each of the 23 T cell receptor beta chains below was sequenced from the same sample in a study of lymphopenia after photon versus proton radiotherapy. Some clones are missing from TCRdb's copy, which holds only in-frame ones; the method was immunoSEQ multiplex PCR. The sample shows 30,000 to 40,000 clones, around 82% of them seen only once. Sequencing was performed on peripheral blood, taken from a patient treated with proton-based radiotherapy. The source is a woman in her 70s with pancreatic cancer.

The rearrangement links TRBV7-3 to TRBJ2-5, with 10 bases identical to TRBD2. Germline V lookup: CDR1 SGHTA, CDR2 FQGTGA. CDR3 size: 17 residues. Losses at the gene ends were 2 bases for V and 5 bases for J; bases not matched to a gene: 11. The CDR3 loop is CASSLLPAGGPHETQYF. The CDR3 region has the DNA TGTGCCAGCAGCTTACTCCCAGCGGGAGGGCCTCACGAGACCCAGTACTTC.

CDR3 protein: CASSGGTPRTDTQYF. The CDR3 nucleotides are TGCGCCAGCAGCGGGGGGACACCACGCACAGATACGCAGTATTTT. The chain is built from TRBV5-1 and TRBJ2-3; tentatively, D is TRBD1 or TRBD2 (6 bases each). Trimming shortened V by 4 bases and J by 1 base, and 13 bases separated the two germline ends. From germline, CDR1 is SGHRS and CDR2 YFSETQ. The CDR3 is made up of 15 amino acids. The entire variable domain, with the rest obtained from reference TRBV5-1 and TRBJ2-3, is as follows: KAGVTQTPRYLIKTRGQQVTLSCSPISGHRSVSWYQQTPGQGLQFLFEYFSETQRNKGNFPGRFSGRQFSNSRSEMNVSTLELGDSALYLCASSGGTPRTDTQYFGPGTRLTVL.

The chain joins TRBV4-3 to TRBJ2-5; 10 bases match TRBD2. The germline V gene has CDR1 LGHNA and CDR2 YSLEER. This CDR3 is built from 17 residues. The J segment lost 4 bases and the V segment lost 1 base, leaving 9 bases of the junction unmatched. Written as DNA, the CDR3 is TGCGCCAGCAGCCAAGGGATAACTAGCGGGATTTTAGAGACCCAGTACTTC. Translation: CASSQGITSGILETQYF.

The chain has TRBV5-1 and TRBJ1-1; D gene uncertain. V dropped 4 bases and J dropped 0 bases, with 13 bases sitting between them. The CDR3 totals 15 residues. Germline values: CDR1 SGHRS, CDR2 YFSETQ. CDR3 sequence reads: CASSPLIQMNTEAFF. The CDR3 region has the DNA TGCGCCAGCAGCCCACTAATTCAGATGAACACTGAAGCTTTCTTT.

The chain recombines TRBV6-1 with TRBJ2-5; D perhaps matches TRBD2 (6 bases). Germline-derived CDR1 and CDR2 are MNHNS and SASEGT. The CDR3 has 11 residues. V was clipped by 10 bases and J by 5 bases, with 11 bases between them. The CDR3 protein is CAIGLWETQYF. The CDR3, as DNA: TGTGCCATCGGACTATGGGAGACCCAGTACTTC.

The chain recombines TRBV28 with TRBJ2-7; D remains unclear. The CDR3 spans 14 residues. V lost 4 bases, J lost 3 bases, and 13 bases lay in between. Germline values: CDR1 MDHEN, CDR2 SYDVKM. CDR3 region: CASSSATIIYEQYF. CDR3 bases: TGTGCCAGCAGTTCAGCGACAATCATCTACGAGCAGTACTTC.

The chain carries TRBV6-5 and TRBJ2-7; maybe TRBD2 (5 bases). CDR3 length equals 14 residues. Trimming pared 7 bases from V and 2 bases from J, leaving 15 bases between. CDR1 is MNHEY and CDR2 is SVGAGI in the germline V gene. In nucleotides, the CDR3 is TGTGCCAGCACTCGCGGGCCCGGGGCCTACGAGCAGTACTTC. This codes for CASTRGPGAYEQYF.

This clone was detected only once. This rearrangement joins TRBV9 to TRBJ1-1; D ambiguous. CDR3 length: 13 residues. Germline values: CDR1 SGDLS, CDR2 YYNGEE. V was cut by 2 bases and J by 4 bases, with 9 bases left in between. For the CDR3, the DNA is TGTGCCAGCAGCGTCCGGGTTAGCACTGAAGCTTTCTTT. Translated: CASSVRVSTEAFF. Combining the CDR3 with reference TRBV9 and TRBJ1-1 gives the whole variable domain DSGVTQTPKHLITATGQRVTLRCSPRSGDLSVYWYQQSLDQGLQFLIQYYNGEERAKGNILERFSAQQFPDLHSELNLSSLELGDSALYFCASSVRVSTEAFFGQGTRLTVV.

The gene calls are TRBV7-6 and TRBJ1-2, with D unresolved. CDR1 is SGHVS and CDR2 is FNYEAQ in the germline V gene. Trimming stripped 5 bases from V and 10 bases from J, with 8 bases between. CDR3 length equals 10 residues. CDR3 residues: CASSLFDYTF. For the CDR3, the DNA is TGTGCCAGCAGCCTTTTTGACTACACCTTC.

As DNA, the CDR3 is TGCAGTGCCACGGGTTCCTACGAGCAGTACTTC. Its protein product is CSATGSYEQYF. The chain employs TRBV20-1 and TRBJ2-7, with D hard to call. V lost 6 bases and J lost 1, with 7 bases in between. Per germline, CDR1 DFQATT and CDR2 SNEGSKA (reference sequence). This CDR3 spans 11 amino acids.

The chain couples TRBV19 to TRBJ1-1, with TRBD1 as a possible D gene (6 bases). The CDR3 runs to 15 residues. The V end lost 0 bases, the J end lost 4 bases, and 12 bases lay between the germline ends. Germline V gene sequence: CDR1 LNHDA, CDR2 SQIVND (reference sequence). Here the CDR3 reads CASSIDTSGATEAFF. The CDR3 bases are TGTGCCAGTAGTATAGACACGTCGGGGGCCACTGAAGCTTTCTTT.

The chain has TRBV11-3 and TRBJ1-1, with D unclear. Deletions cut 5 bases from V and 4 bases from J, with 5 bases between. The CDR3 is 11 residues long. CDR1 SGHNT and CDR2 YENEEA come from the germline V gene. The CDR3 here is CASSAITEAFF. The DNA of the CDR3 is TGTGCCAGCAGCGCGATCACTGAAGCTTTCTTT. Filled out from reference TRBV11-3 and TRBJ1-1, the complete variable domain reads EAGVVQSPRYKIIEKKQPVAFWCNPISGHNTLYWYLQNLGQGPELLIRYENEEAVDDSQLPKDRFSAERLKGVDSTLKIQPAELGDSAVYLCASSAITEAFFGQGTRLTVV.

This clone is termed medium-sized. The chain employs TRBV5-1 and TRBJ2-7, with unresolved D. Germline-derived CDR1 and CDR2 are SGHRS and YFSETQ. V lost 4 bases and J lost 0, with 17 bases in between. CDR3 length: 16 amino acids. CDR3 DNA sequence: TGCGCCAGCAGCCAGGACCTATTGACATTCTCCTACGAGCAGTACTTC. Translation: CASSQDLLTFSYEQYF.

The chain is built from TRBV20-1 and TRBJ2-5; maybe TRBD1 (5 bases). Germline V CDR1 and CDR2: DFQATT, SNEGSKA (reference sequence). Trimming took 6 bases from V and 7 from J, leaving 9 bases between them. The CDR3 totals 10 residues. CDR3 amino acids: CSAGALTQYF. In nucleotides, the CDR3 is TGCAGTGCAGGGGCGCTGACCCAGTACTTC.

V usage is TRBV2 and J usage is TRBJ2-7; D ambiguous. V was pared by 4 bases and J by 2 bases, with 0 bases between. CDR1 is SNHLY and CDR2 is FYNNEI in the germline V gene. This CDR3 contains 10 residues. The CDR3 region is CASSAYEQYF. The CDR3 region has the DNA TGTGCCAGCAGTGCCTACGAGCAGTACTTC.

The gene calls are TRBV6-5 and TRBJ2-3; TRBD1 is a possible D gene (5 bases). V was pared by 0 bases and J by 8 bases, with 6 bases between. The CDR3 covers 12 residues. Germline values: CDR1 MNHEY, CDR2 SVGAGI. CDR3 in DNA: TGTGCCAGCAGTTACTCGGGGCGTACGCAGTATTTT. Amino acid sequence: CASSYSGRTQYF.

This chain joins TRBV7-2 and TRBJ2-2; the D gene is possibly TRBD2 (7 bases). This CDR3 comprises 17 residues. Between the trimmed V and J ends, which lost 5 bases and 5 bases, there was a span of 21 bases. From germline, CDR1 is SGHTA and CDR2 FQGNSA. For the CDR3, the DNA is TGTGCCAGCAGCCCCCACGGTCGGGGGGCGGGGACCGGGGAGCTGTTTTTT. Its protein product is CASSPHGRGAGTGELFF.

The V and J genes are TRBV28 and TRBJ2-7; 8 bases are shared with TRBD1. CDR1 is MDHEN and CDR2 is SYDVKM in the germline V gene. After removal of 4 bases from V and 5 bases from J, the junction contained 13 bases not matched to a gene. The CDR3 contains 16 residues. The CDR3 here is CASSSDDRGIFDEQYF. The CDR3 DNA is TGTGCCAGCAGTTCCGACGACAGGGGTATATTCGACGAGCAGTACTTC.

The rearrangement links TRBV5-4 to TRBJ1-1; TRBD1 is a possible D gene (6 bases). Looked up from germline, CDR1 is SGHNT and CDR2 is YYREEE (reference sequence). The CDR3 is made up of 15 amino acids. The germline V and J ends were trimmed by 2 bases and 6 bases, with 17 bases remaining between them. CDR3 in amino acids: CASSLDRTSRAEAFF. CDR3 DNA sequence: TGTGCCAGCAGCTTAGACAGGACATCTCGGGCTGAAGCTTTCTTT.

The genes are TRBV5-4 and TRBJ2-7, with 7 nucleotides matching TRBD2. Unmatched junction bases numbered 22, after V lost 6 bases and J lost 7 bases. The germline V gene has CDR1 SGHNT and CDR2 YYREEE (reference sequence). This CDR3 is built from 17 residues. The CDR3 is CASTNKGASGFHDEQYF. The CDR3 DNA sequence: TGTGCCAGCACCAACAAAGGGGCTAGCGGCTTCCACGATGAGCAGTACTTC. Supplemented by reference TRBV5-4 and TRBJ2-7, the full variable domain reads ETGVTQSPTHLIKTRGQQVTLRCSSQSGHNTVSWYQQALGQGPQFIFQYYREEENGRGNFPPRFSGLQFPNYSSELNVNALELDDSALYLCASTNKGASGFHDEQYFGPGTRLTVT.

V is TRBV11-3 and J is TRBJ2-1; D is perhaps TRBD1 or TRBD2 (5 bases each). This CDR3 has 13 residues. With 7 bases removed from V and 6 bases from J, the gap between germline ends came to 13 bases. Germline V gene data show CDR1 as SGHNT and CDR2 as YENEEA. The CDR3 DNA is TGTGCCAGCAAGGGACCAGGGTCCAATGAGCAGTTCTTC. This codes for CASKGPGSNEQFF. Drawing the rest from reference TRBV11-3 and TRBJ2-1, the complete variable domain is EAGVVQSPRYKIIEKKQPVAFWCNPISGHNTLYWYLQNLGQGPELLIRYENEEAVDDSQLPKDRFSAERLKGVDSTLKIQPAELGDSAVYLCASKGPGSNEQFFGPGTRLTVL.

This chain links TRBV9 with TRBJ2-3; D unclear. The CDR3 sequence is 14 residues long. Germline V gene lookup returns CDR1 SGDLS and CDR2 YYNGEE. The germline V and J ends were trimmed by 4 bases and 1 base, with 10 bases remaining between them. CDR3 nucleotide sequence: TGTGCCAGCAGCCCCTCCCGGGGCACAGATACGCAGTATTTT. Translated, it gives CASSPSRGTDTQYF.

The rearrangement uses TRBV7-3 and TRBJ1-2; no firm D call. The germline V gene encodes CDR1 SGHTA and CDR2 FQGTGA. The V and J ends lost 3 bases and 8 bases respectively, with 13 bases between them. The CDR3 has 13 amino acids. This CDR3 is CASSLGAGEGYTF. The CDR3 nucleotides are TGTGCCAGCAGCTTGGGTGCAGGAGAAGGCTACACCTTC.